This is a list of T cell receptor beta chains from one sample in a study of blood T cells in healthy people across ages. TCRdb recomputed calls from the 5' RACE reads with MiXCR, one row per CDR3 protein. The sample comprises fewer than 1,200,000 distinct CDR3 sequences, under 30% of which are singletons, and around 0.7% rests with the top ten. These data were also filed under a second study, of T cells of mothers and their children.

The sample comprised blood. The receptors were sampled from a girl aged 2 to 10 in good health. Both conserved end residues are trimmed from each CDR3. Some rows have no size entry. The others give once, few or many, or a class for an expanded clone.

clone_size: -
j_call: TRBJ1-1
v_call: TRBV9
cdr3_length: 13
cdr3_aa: ASSVAAGKGTEAF

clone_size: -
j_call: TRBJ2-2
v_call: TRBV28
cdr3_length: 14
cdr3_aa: ASSRTSGRSTGELL

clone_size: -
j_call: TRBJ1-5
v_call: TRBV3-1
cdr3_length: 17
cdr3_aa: ASSQHAGVGAWLLQPQH

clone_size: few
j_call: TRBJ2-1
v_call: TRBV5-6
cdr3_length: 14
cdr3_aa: ASKEREAPSYNEQF

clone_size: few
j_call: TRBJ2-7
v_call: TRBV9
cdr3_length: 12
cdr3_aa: ASSVGQGAKEQY

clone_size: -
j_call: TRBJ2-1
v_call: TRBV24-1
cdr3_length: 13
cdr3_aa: ATSDGTDRFDEQF

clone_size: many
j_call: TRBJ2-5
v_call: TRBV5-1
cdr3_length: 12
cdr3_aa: ASSSQGSQETQY

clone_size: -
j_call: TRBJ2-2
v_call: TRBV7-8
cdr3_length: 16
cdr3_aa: ASSFALAGRMNTGELF

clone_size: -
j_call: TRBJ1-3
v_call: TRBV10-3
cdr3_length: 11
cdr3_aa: AIRQGAGNTIY

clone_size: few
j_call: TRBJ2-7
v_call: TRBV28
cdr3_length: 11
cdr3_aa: ASHRGWGYEQY